Following are 25 T cell receptor beta chains from one sample sequenced in a study of blood T cell repertoires in COVID-19. TCRdb keeps only in-frame clones here, not all; method: immunoSEQ multiplex PCR. The sample records about 170,000 clones, over 80% being singletons. Sample: peripheral blood. All receptors derive from a man between 25 and 39 years old with COVID-19, enrolled during active disease.

This chain uses TRBV6-5 with TRBJ2-7; D is unclear. Trimming removed 0 bases at V and 3 bases at J, with 9 bases between. Germline V gene lookup returns CDR1 MNHEY and CDR2 SVGAGI. The CDR3 totals 14 residues. The CDR3 loop is CASSYSGPGYEQYF. CDR3 nucleotides: TGTGCCAGCAGTTACTCCGGCCCAGGCTACGAGCAGTACTTC.

This sequence joins TRBV7-8 and TRBJ1-5; D call uncertain. CDR1 and CDR2 (germline): SGHVS, FQNEAQ. The CDR3 loop spans 15 amino acids. Trimming pared 6 bases from V and 3 bases from J, leaving 15 bases between. The DNA for the CDR3 is TGTGCCAGCAGTTACACATCTGGGCCCAATCAGCCCCAGCATTTT. It translates to CASSYTSGPNQPQHF.

J is TRBJ2-5 and V is TRBV9; no firm D call. V was trimmed by 3 bases and J by 5 bases, leaving 11 bases between them. The CDR3 is 13 amino acids. The germline CDR1 and CDR2 sequences are SGDLS and YYNGEE. The CDR3 is CASSGSSVETQYF. In DNA, the CDR3 is TGTGCCAGCAGCGGAAGTTCGGTGGAGACCCAGTACTTC.

This clone appeared a single time. This chain links TRBV16 with TRBJ1-6, with TRBD1 as a possible D gene (6 bases). V was shortened by 1 base and J by 8 bases, with 9 bases between the two germline ends. The CDR3 spans 14 residues. The V gene's germline CDR1 is KGHSY and CDR2 FQNENV. In DNA, the CDR3 is TGTGCCAGCAGCCAATGGTCAGGGGATTCACCCCTCCACTTT. Protein: CASSQWSGDSPLHF.

V gene TRBV28 combines with J gene TRBJ1-5, with TRBD1 matching over 8 bases. CDR1 is MDHEN, CDR2 SYDVKM, per germline. The CDR3 runs 15 residues. V lost 1 base, J lost 7 bases, and 6 bases stayed unmatched. CDR3 sequence reads: CASSLSRGQAQPQHF. CDR3 sequence (DNA): TGTGCCAGCAGTTTATCCAGGGGGCAGGCGCAGCCCCAGCATTTT.

The rearrangement uses TRBV19 and TRBJ1-5; D perhaps matches TRBD1 (5 bases). With 5 bases removed from V and 0 bases from J, the gap between germline ends came to 14 bases. The CDR3 is 16 amino acids. Germline V gene data show CDR1 as LNHDA and CDR2 as SQIVND (reference sequence). CDR3 nucleotide sequence: TGTGCCAGTAGTCGTTTCCAGGGCTATAGCAATCAGCCCCAGCATTTT. Translating it yields CASSRFQGYSNQPQHF.

The V gene is TRBV7-6, the J gene TRBJ2-7; D perhaps matches TRBD1 (9 bases). The CDR3 covers 18 residues. CDR1 is SGHVS and CDR2 is FNYEAQ in the germline V gene. Trimming removed 5 bases from V and 4 bases from J, with 27 bases in between. This CDR3 is CASSQGTGLSGRWYEQYF. CDR3 DNA: TGTGCCAGCAGCCAGGGGACAGGGCTGAGCGGGAGATGGTACGAGCAGTACTTC.

The chain carries TRBV10-3 and TRBJ2-2; 7 nucleotides match TRBD1. The germline CDR1 and CDR2 sequences are ENHRY and SYGVKD. Losses at the gene ends were 1 base for V and 7 bases for J; bases not matched to a gene: 3. This CDR3 comprises 14 residues. The CDR3 loop reads CAISELRQGGELFF. CDR3 sequence (DNA): TGTGCCATCAGTGAGTTACGACAGGGCGGGGAGCTGTTTTTT.

The chain is built from TRBV20-1 and TRBJ1-1; tentatively, D is TRBD1 (6 bases). V was trimmed by 6 bases and J by 10 bases, leaving 12 bases between them. Germline CDR1 and CDR2: DFQATT and SNEGSKA (reference sequence). The CDR3 is 10 amino acids. The CDR3 protein is CSAHTGLAFF. In DNA, the CDR3 is TGCAGTGCGCATACAGGGTTAGCTTTCTTT.

J is TRBJ1-5 and V is TRBV15; 7 positions agree with TRBD1. Germline V gene data show CDR1 as LNHNV and CDR2 as YYDKDF (reference sequence). This CDR3 comprises 15 residues. V trimming: 1 base; J trimming: 2 bases; junction bases outside the gene matches: 2. This CDR3 reads CATSRGGGGNQPQHF. The CDR3 coding sequence is TGTGCCACCAGCAGAGGAGGGGGCGGCAATCAGCCCCAGCATTTT.

The chain has TRBV7-2 and TRBJ1-2; D perhaps matches TRBD1 (6 bases). This CDR3 contains 13 residues. Germline-derived CDR1 and CDR2 are SGHTA and FQGNSA. Trimming took off 11 bases at V and 7 bases at J, with 20 bases between the two ends. The CDR3 here is CADGQGTSGGYTF. DNA of the CDR3: TGTGCCGATGGGCAGGGGACCTCAGGTGGCTACACCTTC.

The chain couples TRBV9 to TRBJ2-7, with a possible D match to TRBD2 (6 bases). In germline, CDR1 is SGDLS, CDR2 YYNGEE. Trimming left V 0 bases short and J 1 base short, with 11 bases between. This CDR3 comprises 15 residues. The CDR3 bases are TGTGCCAGCAGCGTAGACCCCGCGGGGTCCTACGAGCAGTACTTC. The encoded protein is CASSVDPAGSYEQYF.

The chain uses TRBV4-2 and TRBJ1-2; no definite D call. Per the germline V gene, CDR1 is LGHNA and CDR2 is YNFKEQ. Trimming took off 3 bases at V and 1 base at J, with 15 bases between the two ends. The CDR3 consists of 16 residues. CDR3 in DNA: TGTGCCAGCAGCCATCAAGACACTAGAAGTAACTATGGCTACACCTTC. It is translated as CASSHQDTRSNYGYTF.

This chain uses TRBV9 with TRBJ2-3, with TRBD1 matching over 11 bases. V lost 6 bases to trimming and J lost 3 bases; unmatched junction nucleotides: 12. This CDR3 region has 17 residues. CDR1 and CDR2 (germline): SGDLS, YYNGEE. As DNA, the CDR3 is TGTGCCAGCACCCGTAGAGTGGACAGGGGGCGGACAGATACGCAGTATTTT. This translates into CASTRRVDRGRTDTQYF.

Concerning this clone: The junction differs from germline at one of its ends, possibly a read error. V is TRBV6-6 and J is TRBJ2-7; 7 nucleotides match TRBD2. Germline CDR1 and CDR2: MNHNY and SVGAGI (reference sequence). The CDR3 totals 13 residues. In nucleotides, the CDR3 is TGTGCCAGCAGCCCCTCCGTACGGGAGGATCCGCCGTTC. Translating gives CASSPSVREDPPF.

V is TRBV2 and J is TRBJ2-1; 10 positions match TRBD2. Germline-derived CDR1 and CDR2 are SNHLY and FYNNEI. This CDR3 is built from 16 residues. The junction had 7 bases not matched to a gene; V was cut back by 4 bases and J by 4 bases. CDR3 coding DNA: TGTGCCAGCAGTGTGGAGACTAGCGGGCCGTACAATGAGCAGTTCTTC. Its protein is CASSVETSGPYNEQFF.

V usage is TRBV7-8 and J usage is TRBJ1-3; D uncertain. CDR1 is SGHVS and CDR2 is FQNEAQ in the germline V gene. V was cut by 0 bases and J by 3 bases, with 6 bases left in between. The CDR3 is 14 residues long. The CDR3 spells CASSLAADGNTIYF. CDR3 bases: TGTGCCAGCAGCTTAGCGGCGGATGGAAACACCATATATTTT.

The chain links TRBV18 to TRBJ1-2; 8 nucleotides agree with TRBD1. V trimming: 2 bases; J trimming: 10 bases; junction bases outside the gene matches: 6. CDR3 length equals 13 residues. The germline V gene has CDR1 KGHSH and CDR2 LQKENI. This CDR3 reads CASSPETGVAYTF. The CDR3 nucleotides read TGTGCCAGCTCACCAGAGACAGGGGTGGCCTACACCTTC.

The genes are TRBV2 and TRBJ2-2; 7 bases agree with TRBD1. The trim removed 6 bases at V and 0 bases at J, leaving 4 bases unmatched. The length of the CDR3 is 15 residues. Germline V gene data show CDR1 as SNHLY and CDR2 as FYNNEI. DNA of the CDR3: TGTGCCAGCAGAAAGGGACAGCCGAACACCGGGGAGCTGTTTTTT. Translated: CASRKGQPNTGELFF. The variable domain in full, with the rest retrieved from reference TRBV2 and TRBJ2-2, is EPEVTQTPSHQVTQMGQEVILRCVPISNHLYFYWYRQILGQKVEFLVSFYNNEISEKSEIFDDQFSVERPDGSNFTLKIRSTKLEDSAMYFCASRKGQPNTGELFFGEGSRLTVL.

The V gene is TRBV5-6, the J gene TRBJ1-5; D may be TRBD1 (6 bases). Germline CDR1 reads SGHDT; CDR2 reads YYEEEE. The CDR3 totals 15 residues. V shed 2 bases and J shed 7 bases, with 16 bases lying between them. The CDR3 region has the DNA TGTGCCAGCAGCTTCGGCACAGGGAGCGACCAGCCCCAGCATTTT. It translates to CASSFGTGSDQPQHF.

V is TRBV7-2 and J is TRBJ1-3; 10 bases map to TRBD1. Losses at the gene ends were 7 bases for V and 5 bases for J; bases not matched to a gene: 17. Germline loops: CDR1 SGHTA, CDR2 FQGNSA. This CDR3 has 18 amino acids. CDR3 nucleotide sequence: TGTGCCAGCACCCAGACGGCCGGGACAGGGGACGTTAGAAACACCATATATTTT. Amino acid sequence: CASTQTAGTGDVRNTIYF.

DNA of the CDR3: TGCGCCAGCAGCCCCTTTGGCGGGGGCTCCTACGAGCAGTACTTC. It encodes CASSPFGGGSYEQYF. The chain is built from TRBV4-3 and TRBJ2-7; TRBD2 agrees at 7 bases. The CDR3 length is 15 residues. Germline CDR1 is LGHNA and CDR2 is YSLEER. With V trimmed by 4 bases and J by 0 bases, 6 bases remained unmatched.

The J gene is TRBJ2-7, the V gene TRBV7-9; D possibly corresponds to TRBD2 (6 bases). Trimming removed 7 bases from V and 1 base from J, with 11 bases in between. The CDR3 length is 13 residues. Germline CDR1 and CDR2: SEHNR and FQNEAQ (reference sequence). The CDR3 spells CASNRDSSYEQYF. CDR3 nucleotides: TGTGCCAGCAACCGGGACTCATCCTACGAGCAGTACTTC.

V usage is TRBV19 and J usage is TRBJ1-5; possibly TRBD1 for D (5 bases). Between the trimmed V and J ends, which lost 1 base and 3 bases, there was a span of 13 bases. CDR1 is LNHDA, CDR2 SQIVND, per germline (reference sequence). The CDR3 extends over 16 amino acids. The chain's CDR3 is CASSIGGGPPNQPQHF. In DNA, the CDR3 is TGTGCCAGTAGTATAGGGGGCGGACCCCCCAATCAGCCCCAGCATTTT.

The chain recombines TRBV5-4 with TRBJ1-1, with 9 bases lining up with TRBD1. V was clipped by 4 bases and J by 3 bases; unmatched bases: 4. Germline values: CDR1 SGHNT, CDR2 YYREEE (reference sequence). The CDR3 contains 14 residues. CDR3 nucleotides: TGTGCCAGCAGCGGGACAGGGTCCTACACTGAAGCTTTCTTT. This codes for CASSGTGSYTEAFF.